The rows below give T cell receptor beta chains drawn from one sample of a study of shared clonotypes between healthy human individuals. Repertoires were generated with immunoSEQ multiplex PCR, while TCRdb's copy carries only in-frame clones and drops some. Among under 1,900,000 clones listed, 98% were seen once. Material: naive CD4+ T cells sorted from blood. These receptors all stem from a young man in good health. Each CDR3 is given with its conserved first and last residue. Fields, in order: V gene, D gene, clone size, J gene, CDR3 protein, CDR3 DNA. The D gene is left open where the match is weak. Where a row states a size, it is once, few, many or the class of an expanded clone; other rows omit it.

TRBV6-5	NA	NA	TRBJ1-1	CASSYSRDTEAFF	TGTGCCAGCAGTTACTCGAGGGACACTGAAGCTTTCTTT
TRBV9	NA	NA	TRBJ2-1	CASSVDGLSYNEQFF	TGTGCCAGCAGCGTAGACGGGCTCTCCTACAATGAGCAGTTCTTC
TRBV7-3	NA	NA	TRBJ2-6	CASSPPPISGANVLTF	TGTGCCAGCAGCCCGCCCCCGATATCTGGGGCCAACGTCCTGACTTTC
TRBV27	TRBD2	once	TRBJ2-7	CASSLSRYSGRAGEQYF	TGTGCCAGCAGTTTATCGCGGTACAGCGGGAGGGCCGGCGAGCAGTACTTC
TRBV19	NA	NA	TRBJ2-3	CASSARQSTDTQYF	TGTGCCAGTAGTGCCCGACAGAGCACAGATACGCAGTATTTT
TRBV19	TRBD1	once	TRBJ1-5	CASSVDRVRQPQHF	TGTGCCAGTAGTGTTGACAGGGTAAGGCAGCCCCAGCATTTT
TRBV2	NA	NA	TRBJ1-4	CASATHGNEKLFF	TGTGCCAGCGCGACACACGGTAATGAAAAACTGTTTTTT
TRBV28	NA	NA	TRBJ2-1	CASSLRLAGYEQFF	TGTGCCAGCAGTTTAAGGCTAGCAGGCTATGAGCAGTTCTTC
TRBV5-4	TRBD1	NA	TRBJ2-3	CASSGRDRVYTQYF	TGTGCCAGCAGCGGGAGGGACAGGGTTTATACGCAGTATTTT
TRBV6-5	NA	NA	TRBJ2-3	CASSPTLSSADTQYF	TGTGCCAGCAGCCCGACCCTCAGTTCGGCAGATACGCAGTATTTT
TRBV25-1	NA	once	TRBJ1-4	CASSGEGFEEKLFF	TGTGCCAGCAGTGGGGAAGGGTTTGAGGAAAAACTGTTTTTT
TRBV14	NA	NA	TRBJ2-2	CASSQVLFSGELFF	TGTGCCAGCAGCCAGGTCCTGTTCTCCGGGGAGCTGTTTTTT
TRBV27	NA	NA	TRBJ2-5	CASTTNPSQETQYF	TGTGCCAGTACGACGAACCCATCTCAGGAGACCCAGTACTTC
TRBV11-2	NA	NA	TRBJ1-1	CASSASRHSLNTEAFF	TGTGCCAGCAGCGCCTCTCGGCACTCTTTGAACACTGAAGCTTTCTTT
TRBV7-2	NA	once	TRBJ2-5	CASSLVANINQETQYF	TGTGCCAGCAGCTTAGTTGCGAATATTAATCAAGAGACCCAGTACTTC
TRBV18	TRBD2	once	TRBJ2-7	CASSPGTSDEQYF	TGTGCCAGCTCACCAGGGACTAGTGATGAGCAGTACTTC
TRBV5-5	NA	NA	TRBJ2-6	CASSLGWRGANVLTF	TGTGCCAGCAGCTTGGGCTGGAGGGGGGCCAACGTCCTGACTTTC
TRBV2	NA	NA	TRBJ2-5	CASSDRERETQYF	TGTGCCAGCAGTGACAGGGAACGGGAGACCCAGTACTTC
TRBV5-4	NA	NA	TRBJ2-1	CASSPFHGQGSYNEQFF	TGTGCCAGCAGCCCCTTCCACGGGCAGGGGAGCTACAATGAGCAGTTCTTC
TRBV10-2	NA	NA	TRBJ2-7	CASSESRWGARSEQYF	TGCGCCAGCAGTGAGTCGAGATGGGGCGCGAGAAGCGAGCAGTACTTC
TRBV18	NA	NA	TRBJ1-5	CASSPGSVLSQHF	TGTGCCAGCTCACCAGGGTCTGTTTTGTCCCAGCATTTT
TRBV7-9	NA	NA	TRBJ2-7	CASSSTGEQYF	TGTGCCAGCAGCTCCACAGGGGAGCAGTACTTC
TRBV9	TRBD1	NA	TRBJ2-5	CASSVEDRGREETQYF	TGTGCCAGCAGCGTAGAGGACAGGGGGCGCGAAGAGACCCAGTACTTC